This T cell receptor beta chain is drawn from a study of T cells in Graves' hyperthyroidism and ophthalmopathy. Regions amplified from RNA transcripts were the TCR beta CDR3 regions. TCR CDR3 underwent first-round RT-PCR with the HTBI primer set. TCRdb recomputed calls from the multiplex PCR reads with MiXCR, one row per CDR3 protein. Of 400,000 to 500,000 distinct CDR3 sequences in the sample, roughly an eighth were seen once. For the diagnoses, clinical symptoms, serum thyroxine and TRAb, thyroid ultrasound and orbital computed tomography were used. Findings and caveats of the study: Stable hyperthyroidism was told apart from ophthalmopathy by a model built on 13 V-J features. Blood shared most expanded thyroid clonotypes above 0.001.

The CDR3 is made up of 15 amino acids. Germline lookup yields CDR1 SGDLS and CDR2 YYNGEE. Unmatched junction bases numbered 4, after V lost 0 bases and J lost 3 bases. This clonotype was seen many times. Its antigen is undetermined. This receptor was identified in a woman aged 18-29 years with Graves' hyperthyroidism. The chain carries TRBV9 and TRBJ2-7; TRBD1 matches 9 bases. Sequenced material: blood. CDR3 region: CASSVGPGQGYEQYF. CDR3 nucleotide sequence: TGTGCCAGCAGCGTAGGCCCGGGACAGGGCTACGAGCAGTACTTC.